These T cell receptor beta chains were read from a single sample in a study of shared clonotypes between healthy human individuals. Using immunoSEQ multiplex PCR, the repertoire was profiled, and TCRdb retains in-frame clones only, with some absent. The sample consists of about 2 million clones, approximately 94% of them appearing once. The material sequenced was naive CD8+ T cells sorted from blood. Every receptor here comes from a man aged 18 to 29 in good health. Both conserved end residues are part of each CDR3. The D gene is left open where the match is weak. Clone size is not always given. Where it is, it says once, few, many or a class for expanded clones.

j_call v_call clone_size d_call cdr3_nt cdr3_aa
TRBJ2-1 TRBV9 . . TGTGCCAGCAGCGTACCAGGGGGTGGGCGGGAGCTCTACAATGAGCAGTTCTTC CASSVPGGGRELYNEQFF
TRBJ1-5 TRBV28 . . TGTGCCAGCAGTTTATCCCCCGGCGGGGACAATCAGCCCCAGCATTTT CASSLSPGGDNQPQHF
TRBJ2-3 TRBV15 . TRBD1 TGTGCCACCAGCAGAGCGGGACAGGGGAGGCAAGATACGCAGTATTTT CATSRAGQGRQDTQYF
TRBJ1-1 TRBV9 . . TGTGCCAGCAGCGTATCGAGGGAGAGGAACACTGAAGCTTTCTTT CASSVSRERNTEAFF
TRBJ2-7 TRBV4-3 . TRBD2 TGCGCCAGCAGCCAAGGACTAGCTGACGAGCAGTACTTC CASSQGLADEQYF
TRBJ2-1 TRBV27 . . TGTGCCAGCACCTGGGACCGAAGCTCCTACAATGAGCAGTTCTTC CASTWDRSSYNEQFF
TRBJ2-1 TRBV7-3 . . TGTGCCAGCAGCCCGACCGGGACAATGGGCAATGAGCAGTTCTTC CASSPTGTMGNEQFF
TRBJ2-3 TRBV7-9 . TRBD1 TGTGCCAGCAGCGTCGTAACAGGGGGCGATTTGGATACGCAGTATTTT CASSVVTGGDLDTQYF
TRBJ2-5 TRBV5-6 . . TGTGCCAGCAGCTTGGGGCTGGGCGGACAAGAGACCCAGTACTTC CASSLGLGGQETQYF
TRBJ1-1 TRBV19 once . TGTGCCAGTAGTATAGGTCCGGTAGGGACTGAAGCTTTCTTT CASSIGPVGTEAFF
TRBJ1-1 TRBV6-1 . TRBD1 TGTGCCAGCAGTGTCGACAGGGGATGGGGGTTTAGCACTGAAGCTTTCTTT CASSVDRGWGFSTEAFF
TRBJ2-7 TRBV6-5 . . TGTGCCAGCAGTTCCGTCCCCTACGAGCAGTACTTC CASSSVPYEQYF
TRBJ2-5 TRBV7-6 . TRBD2 TGTGCCAGCAGCTTAGACCTAGCGGGGAAGGAAGAGACCCAGTACTTC CASSLDLAGKEETQYF
TRBJ2-4 TRBV2 . . TGTGCCAGCAGTGTCACGGCAGGGCCTTGGGGGAGTAACATTCAGTACTTC CASSVTAGPWGSNIQYF
TRBJ2-7 TRBV4-3 . . TGCGCCAGCAGCCAAGATACCACAGACTACGAGCAGTACTTC CASSQDTTDYEQYF
TRBJ2-1 TRBV4-3 . TRBD2 TGCGCCAGCAGCCAAAGCCCAGTGGGGGGGAATGAGCAGTTCTTC CASSQSPVGGNEQFF
TRBJ2-6 TRBV2 . . TGTGCCAGAGGGGCTATGGGGGCCAACGTCCTGACTTTC CARGAMGANVLTF
TRBJ2-2 TRBV6-5 . . TGTGCCGGTGGACAGAACACCGGGGAGCTGTTTTTT CAGGQNTGELFF
TRBJ2-1 TRBV28 . . TGTGCCAGCAGTCTTAGGGGCGACGATGAGCAGTTCTTC CASSLRGDDEQFF
TRBJ2-7 TRBV10-3 once TRBD1 TGTGCCATCAGTGAGGGGACAGTCTACGAGCAGTACTTC CAISEGTVYEQYF
TRBJ2-2 TRBV19 once . TGTGCCAGTCTCAAGGGGACCGGGGAGCTGTTTTTT CASLKGTGELFF
TRBJ1-2 TRBV15 . . TGTGCCACCAGCACCTCTGATGGGACCAACTATGGCTACACCTTC CATSTSDGTNYGYTF
TRBJ2-1 TRBV4-1 . . TGCGCCAGCAGCCAAGATGAGGGCAGATCCTACAATGAGCAGTTCTTC CASSQDEGRSYNEQFF
TRBJ2-7 TRBV7-7 . TRBD2 TGTGCTAGCAGCCCCGGACTAGCGGGGTCTGACGAGCAGTACTTC CASSPGLAGSDEQYF
TRBJ1-1 TRBV7-6 . . TGTGCCAGCAGCCCTTATAAGCACACTGAAGCTTTCTTT CASSPYKHTEAFF
TRBJ1-2 TRBV6-5 . TRBD1 TGTGCCAGCAGTAATGGACAGGGTGGGCGTTATGGCTACACCTTC CASSNGQGGRYGYTF
TRBJ2-3 TRBV7-8 once TRBD1 TGTGCCAGCAGCTTAGGGGCAGGGGGAAGAGATACGCAGTATTTT CASSLGAGGRDTQYF
TRBJ2-3 TRBV27 . . TGTGCCAGCAGTTTATCGGCGGGCCTCCAAAGTATCGATACGCAGTATTTT CASSLSAGLQSIDTQYF
TRBJ2-7 TRBV9 . TRBD2 TGTGCCAGCAGCTACAGCGGGGGGCCTATCTACGAGCAGTACTTC CASSYSGGPIYEQYF
TRBJ2-1 TRBV4-3 . . TGCGCCAGCAGCCAAGGAGGGGGGCCCGATGAGCAGTTCTTC CASSQGGGPDEQFF
TRBJ2-3 TRBV7-3 . . TGTGCCAGCAGCTTAATAGGGACAGATACGCAGTATTTT CASSLIGTDTQYF
TRBJ2-7 TRBV5-1 . TRBD2 TGCGCCAGCAGCCTCTCCCCCGGGGGGTACGAGCAGTACTTC CASSLSPGGYEQYF
TRBJ2-1 TRBV6-1 . . TGTGCCAGCAGTGATGGAGGGGGTTTTGGGTACAATGAGCAGTTCTTC CASSDGGGFGYNEQFF
TRBJ1-6 TRBV6-1 . TRBD1 TGTGCCAGCAGTGACGGACAGGGGTGGTCACTGAGCTCCTATAATTCACCCCTCCACTTT CASSDGQGWSLSSYNSPLHF
TRBJ2-7 TRBV29-1 . TRBD2 TGCAGCGTTGAGCTAGCGGAGACCTACGAGCAGTACTTC CSVELAETYEQYF
TRBJ1-2 TRBV28 . . TGTGCCAGCAGTTTGTCCGAGGGGGTGCGTGGCTACACCTTC CASSLSEGVRGYTF
TRBJ1-2 TRBV7-2 . . TGTGCCAGCAGCCAAAACCCCAACCCGTTCTCCGGTGGTGGCTACACCTTC CASSQNPNPFSGGGYTF
TRBJ2-7 TRBV4-1 once TRBD1 TGCGCCAGCAGCCAAGAAATCACAGGGGGCTTCGACGAGCAGTACTTC CASSQEITGGFDEQYF
TRBJ2-7 TRBV7-9 . . TGTGCCAGCAGCTTAGGCTCCGACGAGCAGTACTTC CASSLGSDEQYF
TRBJ2-7 TRBV6-6 . . TGTGCCAGCAGTGCTTACGTCCTAGGGTACGAGCAGTACTTC CASSAYVLGYEQYF
TRBJ2-7 TRBV10-1 . . TGCGCCAGCAGTGAGTTTAGGGGGTCCCACGAGCAGTACTTC CASSEFRGSHEQYF
TRBJ2-1 TRBV9 . TRBD2 TGTGCCAGCAGCGTAGCTGTTGCTAGCGGCTCCTACAATGAGCAGTTCTTC CASSVAVASGSYNEQFF
TRBJ2-2 TRBV9 few . TGTGCCAGCAGCGTAGGTACCGGGGAGCTGTTTTTT CASSVGTGELFF
TRBJ2-2 TRBV28 . TRBD1 TGTGCCAGCAGCCCGACAGGGTTGAACGGGGAGCTGTTTTTT CASSPTGLNGELFF
TRBJ2-3 TRBV11-1 . . TGTGCCAGCAGCCCTAGAGTAGGGGAAGATACGCAGTATTTT CASSPRVGEDTQYF
TRBJ2-7 TRBV18 . TRBD2 TGTGCCAGCTCACCAGCTGGGACTAACTCCTACGAGCAGTACTTC CASSPAGTNSYEQYF
TRBJ2-3 TRBV7-8 . TRBD2 TGTGCCAGCAGCTCCTTCCTAGCGGGGGGTCGGTTGGATACGCAGTATTTT CASSSFLAGGRLDTQYF
TRBJ2-3 TRBV11-2 . TRBD2 TGTGCCAGCAGCGTCGGGACTAGCGATTCAGATACGCAGTATTTT CASSVGTSDSDTQYF